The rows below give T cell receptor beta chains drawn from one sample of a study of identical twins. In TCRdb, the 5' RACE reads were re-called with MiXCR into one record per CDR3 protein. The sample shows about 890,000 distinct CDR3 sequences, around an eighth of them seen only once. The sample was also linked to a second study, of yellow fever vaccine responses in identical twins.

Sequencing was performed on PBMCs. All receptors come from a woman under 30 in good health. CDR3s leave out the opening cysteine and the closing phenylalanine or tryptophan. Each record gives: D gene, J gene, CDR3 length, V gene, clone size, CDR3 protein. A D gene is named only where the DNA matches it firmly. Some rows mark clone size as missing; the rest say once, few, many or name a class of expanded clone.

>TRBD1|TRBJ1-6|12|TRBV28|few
AITAGGYNSPLH
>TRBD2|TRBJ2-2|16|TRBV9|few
ASSVTLAGEGNTGELF
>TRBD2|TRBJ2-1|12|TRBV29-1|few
SVRLAGVGNEQF
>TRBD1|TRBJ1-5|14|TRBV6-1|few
ASRRTGTGVNQPQH
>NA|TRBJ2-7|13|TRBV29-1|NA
SVDRLSGGIYEQY
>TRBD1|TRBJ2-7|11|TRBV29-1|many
SAGQGSSGQIY
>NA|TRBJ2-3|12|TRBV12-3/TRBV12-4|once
ATTRKVSTDTQY
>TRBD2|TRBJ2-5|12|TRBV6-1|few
ASIVAGGGETQY
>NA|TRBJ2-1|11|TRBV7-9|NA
ASSLIFNGEQF
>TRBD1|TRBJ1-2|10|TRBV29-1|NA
SVDRTGSGYT
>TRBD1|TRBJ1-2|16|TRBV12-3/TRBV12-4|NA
ASSKRDRGYVGGDGYT
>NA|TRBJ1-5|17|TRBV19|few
ASIPRGGLHPPSNQPQH
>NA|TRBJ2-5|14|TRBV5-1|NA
ASSLRTQIPQETQY
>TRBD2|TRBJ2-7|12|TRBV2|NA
ASRRREGIYEQY
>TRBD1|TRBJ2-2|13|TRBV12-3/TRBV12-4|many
ASSLGTGGYGELF
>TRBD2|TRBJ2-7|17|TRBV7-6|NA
ASSLARHGTSSYSYEQY
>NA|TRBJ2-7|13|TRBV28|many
ASSLFGSFSYEQY
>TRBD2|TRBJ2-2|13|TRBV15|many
ATSGRGGNTGELF
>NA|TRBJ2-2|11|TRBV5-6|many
ASSLVVSGELF
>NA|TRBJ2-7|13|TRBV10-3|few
AISEGPSKSYEQY
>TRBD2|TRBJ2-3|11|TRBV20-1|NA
SAASGSSDTQY
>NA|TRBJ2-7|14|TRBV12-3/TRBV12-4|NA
ASSTPRGNWVNEQY
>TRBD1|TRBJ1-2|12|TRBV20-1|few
SARGTGFNYGYT
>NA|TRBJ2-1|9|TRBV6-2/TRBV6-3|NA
ATWTLEGQF
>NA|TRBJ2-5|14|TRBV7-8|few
ASSPAPGGLGETQY
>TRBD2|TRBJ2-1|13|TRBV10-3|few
AISESRGGASEQF
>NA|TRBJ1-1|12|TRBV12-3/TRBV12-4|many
ASSFPGIDTEAF
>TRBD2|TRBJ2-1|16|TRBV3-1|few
ASSQDWVGGGPIREQF
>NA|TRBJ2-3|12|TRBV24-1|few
ATSSTLRTDTQY
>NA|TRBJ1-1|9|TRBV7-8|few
ASSRQSEAF
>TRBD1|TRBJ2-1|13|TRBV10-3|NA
AISLLGTGVNEQF
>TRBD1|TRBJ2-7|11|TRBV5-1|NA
ASSQQGVYEQY
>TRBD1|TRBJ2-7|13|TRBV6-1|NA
ASSEKGTGYYEQY
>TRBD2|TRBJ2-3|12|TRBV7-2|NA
ASSFSAGGPPQY
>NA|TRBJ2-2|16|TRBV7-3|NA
ASSSKRLTGMNTGELF
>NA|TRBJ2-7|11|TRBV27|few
ASSLSRGDEQY
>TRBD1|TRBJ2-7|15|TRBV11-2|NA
ASSFSSGTGGFYEQY
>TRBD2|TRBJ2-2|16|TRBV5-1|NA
ASSFNSLTSGNTGELF
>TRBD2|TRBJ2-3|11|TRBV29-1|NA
SDRTRSPDTQY
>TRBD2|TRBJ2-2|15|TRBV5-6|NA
ASSFTSGGPNTGELF
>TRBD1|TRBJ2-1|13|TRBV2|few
ASSPAGTAYNEQF
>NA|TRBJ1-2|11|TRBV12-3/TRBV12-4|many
ASSLTGGYGYT
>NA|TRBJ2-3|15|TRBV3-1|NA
ASSQDVLAASTDTQY
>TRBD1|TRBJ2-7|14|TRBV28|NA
ASSSLRQGKTYEQY
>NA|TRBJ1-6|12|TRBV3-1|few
ASSPTAFNSPLH
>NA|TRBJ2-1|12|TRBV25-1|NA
ASSELTDYNEQF
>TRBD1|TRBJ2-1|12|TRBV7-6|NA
ASSQRDRPNEQF
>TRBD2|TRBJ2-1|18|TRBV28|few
ASSLGQGLAGANTYNEQF
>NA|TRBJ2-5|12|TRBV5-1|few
ASTPGEGQETQY
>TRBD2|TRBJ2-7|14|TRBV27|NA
ASSLSPLAGAHEQY
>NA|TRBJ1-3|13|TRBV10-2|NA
ASSLAGTSGNTIY
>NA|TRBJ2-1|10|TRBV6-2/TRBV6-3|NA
ASSPGANEQF
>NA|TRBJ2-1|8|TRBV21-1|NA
ARTNNEQF
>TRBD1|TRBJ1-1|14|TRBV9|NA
ASSGDREAIYTEAF
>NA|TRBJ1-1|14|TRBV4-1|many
ASSQDWKGMYTEAF
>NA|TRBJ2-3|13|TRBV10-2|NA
ASSESGGRGDTQY
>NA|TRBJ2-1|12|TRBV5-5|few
ASRLGLGGNEQF